These 21 T cell receptor beta chains were sequenced from one sample in a study of shared clonotypes between healthy human individuals. Assay: immunoSEQ multiplex PCR; the TCRdb copy retains only in-frame clones and omits some. The sample consists of 550,000 to 800,000 clones, roughly 87% of them appearing once. Sequenced material: memory CD8+ T cells from PBMCs. As to subset: CD45RO+ cells pooled with CCR7-negative TemRA cells. These receptors were collected from a man younger than 30 in good health. Some clones in this sample may be carry-over from other donors' samples.

CDR3 sequence: CASSLGREVEQYF. The CDR3 DNA follows: TGTGCCAGCAGCTTGGGCAGGGAGGTCGAGCAGTACTTC. The rearrangement joins TRBV13 to TRBJ2-7; possibly TRBD2 for D (6 bases). Trimming stripped 3 bases from V and 6 bases from J, with 12 bases between. This CDR3 contains 13 residues. Germline V gene data show CDR1 as PRHDT and CDR2 as FYEKMQ (reference sequence).

In this sample, this clone turned up many times. The rearrangement uses TRBV5-4 and TRBJ2-3, with 12 bases aligning to TRBD2. Germline CDR1 and CDR2: SGHNT and YYREEE (reference sequence). Germline trimming cut 9 bases from V and 1 base from J; bases unmatched to any gene: 12. The CDR3 runs 17 residues. In DNA, the CDR3 is TGTGCCATGACTGGGGCTAGCGGGAGGGTCGGCACAGATACGCAGTATTTT. Protein product: CAMTGASGRVGTDTQYF.

The chain recombines TRBV10-3 with TRBJ1-1, with TRBD1 as a possible D gene (5 bases). The CDR3 covers 14 residues. Trimming took 3 bases from V and 8 from J, leaving 16 bases between them. CDR1 is ENHRY, CDR2 SYGVKD, per germline. The CDR3 region is CAISEPGPVGEAFF. DNA of the CDR3: TGTGCCATCAGTGAACCAGGGCCCGTGGGGGAAGCTTTCTTT.

The rearrangement joins TRBV6-5 to TRBJ2-5; perhaps TRBD2 as D (8 bases). The DNA matches TRBJ2-7 better at its end, which makes the J call doubtful. The CDR3 totals 16 residues. Germline values: CDR1 MNHEY, CDR2 SVGAGI. DNA for the CDR3: TGTGCCAGCAGTTACTCGACAGGGACTAGTACCTACGAGCAGTACTTC. Protein sequence: CASSYSTGTSTYEQYF.

V and J are TRBV7-2 and TRBJ2-7, with TRBD1 matching 11 bases. V was pared by 1 base and J by 5 bases, with 7 bases of the junction left unmatched. The germline gives CDR1 SGHTA, CDR2 FQGNSA. The length of the CDR3 is 16 residues. DNA of the CDR3: TGTGCCAGCAGCTTAGAAAGGACAGGGGGCGAGAACGAGCAGTACTTC. Translation: CASSLERTGGENEQYF.

This chain joins TRBV15 and TRBJ1-3; a weak D match, TRBD1 (5 bases). Trimming took 4 bases from V and 4 from J, leaving 14 bases between them. CDR1 is LNHNV, CDR2 YYDKDF, per germline (reference sequence). The CDR3 totals 15 residues. The CDR3 sequence is CATSKRGASGNTIYF. In nucleotides, the CDR3 is TGTGCCACCAGCAAGAGGGGCGCTAGCGGAAACACCATATATTTT.

The V call is TRBV7-9, the J call TRBJ1-4; D remains ambiguous. The length of the CDR3 is 14 residues. V was shortened by 2 bases and J by 6 bases, with 10 bases between the two germline ends. The germline CDR1 and CDR2 sequences are SEHNR and FQNEAQ (reference sequence). The CDR3 region has the DNA TGTGCCAGCAGCTTAAGAGATTTGGATGAAAAACTGTTTTTT. This sequence encodes CASSLRDLDEKLFF. The whole variable domain, filled in from reference TRBV7-9 and TRBJ1-4, reads DTGVSQNPRHKITKRGQNVTFRCDPISEHNRLYWYRQTLGQGPEFLTYFQNEAQLEKSRLLSDRFSAERPKGSFSTLEIQRTEQGDSAMYLCASSLRDLDEKLFFGSGTQLSVL.

V and J are TRBV5-6 and TRBJ2-7; possibly TRBD2 for D (6 bases). The CDR3 spans 13 residues. Germline lookup yields CDR1 SGHDT and CDR2 YYEEEE. The germline V and J ends were trimmed by 6 bases and 5 bases, with 15 bases remaining between them. CDR3 region: CASTQRDFHEQYF. In DNA form, the CDR3 reads TGTGCCAGCACCCAACGGGACTTTCACGAGCAGTACTTC.

J is TRBJ2-2 and V is TRBV2, with TRBD1 identical over 7 bases. Looked up from germline, CDR1 is SNHLY and CDR2 is FYNNEI. V was clipped by 3 bases and J by 4 bases; unmatched bases: 5. CDR3 size: 15 residues. The CDR3 sequence is CASSDLRTGTGELFF. The CDR3 DNA is TGTGCCAGCAGTGACCTAAGGACAGGCACCGGGGAGCTGTTTTTT.

V usage is TRBV28 and J usage is TRBJ2-2; 11 nucleotides align to TRBD2. This CDR3 contains 17 residues. The germline CDR1 and CDR2 sequences are MDHEN and SYDVKM. V lost 5 bases, J lost 1 base, and 6 bases stayed unmatched. CDR3 loop: CASSAGLAERNTGELFF. The CDR3 nucleotides read TGTGCCAGCAGTGCGGGACTAGCGGAGAGGAACACCGGGGAGCTGTTTTTT.

CDR3: CASGPNSMNTEAFF. Written as DNA, the CDR3 is TGTGCCAGCGGCCCGAACAGCATGAACACTGAAGCTTTCTTT. The chain couples TRBV28 to TRBJ1-1; the D is unclear. The germline gives CDR1 MDHEN, CDR2 SYDVKM. The CDR3 contains 14 residues. V was shortened by 8 bases and J by 0 bases, with 13 bases between the two germline ends.

The sample holds one count of this clone. V is TRBV5-1 and J is TRBJ2-7; the D call may be TRBD1 or TRBD2 (6 bases each). The germline V and J ends were trimmed by 4 bases and 4 bases, with 15 bases remaining between them. This CDR3 contains 14 residues. CDR1 is SGHRS and CDR2 is YFSETQ in the germline V gene. CDR3: CASSETWRGYEQYF. The CDR3 DNA follows: TGCGCCAGCAGCGAGACCTGGAGGGGGTACGAGCAGTACTTC.

V gene TRBV28 combines with J gene TRBJ2-6, with no clear D. The CDR3 covers 16 residues. Deletions cut 4 bases from V and 0 bases from J, with 10 bases between. CDR1 and CDR2 (germline): MDHEN, SYDVKM. CDR3 DNA sequence: TGTGCCAGCAGTTCCCCCCCGGCCTCTGGGGCCAACGTCCTGACTTTC. Translated: CASSSPPASGANVLTF.

The rearrangement uses TRBV14 and TRBJ2-1; TRBD2 might be the D (6 bases). The CDR3 is 18 residues long. Germline V gene lookup returns CDR1 SGHDN and CDR2 FVKESK. The V and J ends lost 0 bases and 3 bases respectively, with 18 bases between them. CDR3 residues: CASSQERRGPSYYNEQFF. CDR3 nucleotide sequence: TGTGCCAGCAGCCAAGAAAGGAGGGGACCAAGCTACTACAATGAGCAGTTCTTC.

The genes are TRBV12-5 and TRBJ2-2; 9 positions agree with TRBD2. Germline V gives CDR1 LGHNT, CDR2 FRNRAP. The CDR3 is 15 amino acids. Trimming took 7 bases from V and 6 from J; bases not matched to a gene: 9. The CDR3 DNA is TGTGCTAGTGATATTAGCGGGAGTCTCTCCGGGGAGCTGTTTTTT. This translates into CASDISGSLSGELFF.

The genes are TRBV10-3 and TRBJ2-7; 12 bases are shared with TRBD2. J gave up 5 bases and V 6 bases, and 5 bases lay outside the gene matches. The germline V gene encodes CDR1 ENHRY and CDR2 SYGVKD. The CDR3 has 14 residues. CDR3 amino acids: CAIRALAGGNEQYF. The CDR3 nucleotides are TGTGCCATCAGAGCACTAGCGGGAGGAAACGAGCAGTACTTC.

The chain recombines TRBV10-3 with TRBJ1-5; possibly TRBD1 for D (6 bases). Germline assignment: CDR1 ENHRY and CDR2 SYGVKD. Trimming cost V 2 bases and J 5 bases, with 13 bases left between them. The CDR3 runs to 15 residues. The CDR3 sequence: CAISERGGADQPQHF. CDR3 DNA: TGTGCCATCAGTGAGAGAGGGGGTGCTGATCAGCCCCAGCATTTT.

The rearrangement joins TRBV4-1 to TRBJ2-7; 7 nucleotides agree with TRBD1. CDR1 is MGHRA and CDR2 is YSYEKL in the germline V gene. Trimming cost V 4 bases and J 5 bases; bases outside gene matches: 5. The CDR3 has 13 residues. CDR3 residues: CASSPQTGHEQYF. Written as DNA, the CDR3 is TGCGCCAGCAGCCCCCAGACAGGGCACGAGCAGTACTTC.

The chain joins TRBV7-9 to TRBJ1-4; D unclear. This CDR3 has 15 residues. With 1 base removed from V and 7 bases from J, the gap between germline ends came to 13 bases. Germline V CDR1 and CDR2: SEHNR, FQNEAQ (reference sequence). CDR3 loop: CASSLDVGQSEKLFF. The CDR3 DNA sequence: TGTGCCAGCAGCTTAGACGTGGGCCAGAGTGAAAAACTGTTTTTT.

This clone appeared once. J is TRBJ1-2 and V is TRBV28; TRBD1 is a possible D gene (6 bases). Germline-derived CDR1 and CDR2 are MDHEN and SYDVKM. Trimming shortened V by 8 bases and J by 4 bases, and 23 bases separated the two germline ends. The CDR3 is made up of 16 amino acids. The CDR3 nucleotides read TGTGCCAGCGGGGACTTGATATGGACAGCTTCCTATGGCTACACCTTC. Protein: CASGDLIWTASYGYTF.

This clone was counted ten times or more. V and J are TRBV6-1 and TRBJ1-1, with D possibly matching TRBD1 (6 bases). The ends were cut back, 4 bases at V and 2 bases at J, with 14 bases in the middle. Per germline, CDR1 MNHNS and CDR2 SASEGT. This CDR3 has 15 residues. CDR3 in DNA: TGTGCCAGCAGTGCAACAGGGATGTCTAACACTGAAGCTTTCTTT. Protein sequence: CASSATGMSNTEAFF.